Below, 21 T cell receptor beta chains from the same sample are listed, as sequenced in a study of CD8 T cells in Susac syndrome. Reverse transcription of roughly 0.5 to 1 ug RNA was carried out with random hexamers. TCRdb recomputed calls from the immunoSEQ multiplex PCR reads with MiXCR, one row per CDR3 protein. The table lists approximately 46,000 distinct CDR3 sequences, about 92% of them singletons. Sequences were obtained from CD8+ T cells from PBMCs. Receptors originate from a human donor in good health.

V and J are TRBV27 and TRBJ2-5, with D perhaps given as TRBD1 or TRBD2 (6 bases each). V dropped 6 bases and J dropped 5 bases, with 16 bases sitting between them. There are 14 residues in the CDR3. CDR1 is MNHEY and CDR2 is SMNVEV in the germline V gene (reference sequence). CDR3 DNA: TGTGCCAGCAGAATCCACGGGGGCTTGGAGACCCAGTACTTC. Protein product: CASRIHGGLETQYF.

V gene TRBV14 combines with J gene TRBJ2-7; 9 positions match TRBD1. This CDR3 comprises 17 residues. Losses at the gene ends were 1 base for V and 5 bases for J; bases not matched to a gene: 12. In germline, CDR1 is SGHDN, CDR2 FVKESK. CDR3 sequence (DNA): TGTGCCAGCAGCCAAGGGGACAGGGTATGGATTTTACACGAGCAGTACTTC. Its translation is CASSQGDRVWILHEQYF.

The CDR3 reads CASSWEVLTGNGYTF. The CDR3 DNA reads TGTGCCAGCAGCTGGGAGGTCTTGACAGGGAATGGCTACACCTTC. The chain couples TRBV7-9 to TRBJ1-2; 7 bases are a match to TRBD1. Losses at the gene ends were 4 bases for V and 6 bases for J; bases not matched to a gene: 11. Germline V gene sequence: CDR1 SEHNR, CDR2 FQNEAQ (reference sequence). This CDR3 contains 15 residues.

The CDR3 sequence: CASRGGTSEVDTQYF. CDR3 sequence (DNA): TGTGCCAGCAGAGGCGGGACTAGCGAGGTAGATACGCAGTATTTT. The chain is built from TRBV6-1 and TRBJ2-3; 10 bases line up with TRBD2. From germline, CDR1 is MNHNS and CDR2 SASEGT. CDR3 size: 15 residues. J lost 5 bases, V lost 6 bases, and 8 bases had no gene match.

This chain joins TRBV30 and TRBJ1-5, with 10 bases fitting TRBD1. CDR3 length equals 14 residues. Germline V gives CDR1 GTSNPN, CDR2 SVGIG (reference sequence). V shed 2 bases, J shed 6 bases, and the junction held 4 bases outside the gene matches. The CDR3 bases are TGTGCCTGGAGTCCGGGACAGGGGCTTCAGCCCCAGCATTTT. As protein: CAWSPGQGLQPQHF.

This sequence joins TRBV6-1 and TRBJ2-2; D perhaps matches TRBD2 (5 bases). V shed 5 bases and J shed 6 bases, with 13 bases lying between them. There are 14 residues in the CDR3. The germline gives CDR1 MNHNS, CDR2 SASEGT. CDR3 protein: CASSPNTRPGELFF. CDR3 DNA sequence: TGTGCCAGCAGTCCGAACACTAGGCCCGGGGAGCTGTTTTTT.

The CDR3 DNA follows: TGTGCCAGCTCTTACTCCGGGACAGGGGCTGTTTACAATGAGCAGTTCTTC. It specifies CASSYSGTGAVYNEQFF. The chain is built from TRBV18 and TRBJ2-1; 10 nucleotides agree with TRBD1. V shed 6 bases and J 4 bases; nucleotides not matched to a gene: 12. Germline V gene sequence: CDR1 KGHSH, CDR2 LQKENI. CDR3 length: 17 amino acids.

As concerns this clonotype: No conserved phenylalanine or tryptophan is present at the end of the CDR3, so a read error is the likely explanation. The chain recombines TRBV6-2 or TRBV6-3 with TRBJ1-1; 8 bases align to TRBD1. Germline loops: CDR1 MNHEY, CDR2 SVGEGT. The CDR3 runs to 14 residues. Losses at the gene ends were 6 bases for V and 5 bases for J; bases not matched to a gene: 8. The DNA for the CDR3 is TGTGCCAGCAGCCCCCAGGGGGCGGCGACTGAAGCTTTCCTT. It yields the protein CASSPQGAATEAFL.

This clonotype was recorded only once. The chain carries TRBV20-1 and TRBJ1-1, with no clear D. This CDR3 spans 12 amino acids. Germline V gene sequence: CDR1 DFQATT, CDR2 SNEGSKA (reference sequence). The CDR3 nucleotides read TGCAGCGCAGAGGTTGGGAACACTGAAGCTTTCTTT. It codes for CSAEVGNTEAFF.

This clonotype was seen more than once but under ten times. J is TRBJ2-4 and V is TRBV29-1, with D perhaps matching TRBD2 (6 bases). CDR1 is SQVTM and CDR2 is ANQGSEA in the germline V gene. The CDR3 sequence is 14 residues long. V lost 6 bases and J 2 bases, leaving 14 bases between the germline ends. CDR3 loop: CSVRERGTKNIQYF. For the CDR3, the DNA is TGCAGCGTCCGGGAGCGAGGTACCAAAAACATTCAGTACTTC.

The genes are TRBV25-1 and TRBJ2-7, with unresolved D. This CDR3 is built from 14 residues. V shed 2 bases and J shed 3 bases, with 11 bases lying between them. Germline-derived CDR1 and CDR2 are MGHDK and SYGVNS. CDR3 protein: CASSERGSHYEQYF. CDR3 nucleotide sequence: TGTGCCAGCAGTGAACGAGGTTCCCACTACGAGCAGTACTTC.

This clonotype was counted once. The chain is built from TRBV5-1 and TRBJ2-5; D perhaps matches TRBD2 (6 bases). CDR3 length: 13 residues. Germline CDR1 reads SGHRS; CDR2 reads YFSETQ. V was cut by 4 bases and J by 2 bases, with 9 bases left in between. This CDR3 is CASSKDYQETQYF. The CDR3 coding sequence is TGCGCCAGCAGCAAGGACTATCAAGAGACCCAGTACTTC.

The chain employs TRBV7-2 and TRBJ1-5; D perhaps matches TRBD1 (5 bases). This CDR3 has 13 amino acids. V shed 2 bases and J shed 5 bases, with 7 bases lying between them. Germline CDR1 and CDR2: SGHTA and FQGNSA. The CDR3 sequence: CASSLWGDQPQHF. CDR3 in DNA: TGTGCCAGCAGCTTATGGGGGGATCAGCCCCAGCATTTT.

The genes are TRBV7-9 and TRBJ2-7; no clear D. Germline V gene data show CDR1 as SEHNR and CDR2 as FQNEAQ (reference sequence). The V and J ends lost 2 bases and 3 bases respectively, with 8 bases between them. The CDR3 covers 13 residues. The CDR3 nucleotides are TGTGCCAGCAGCTTACACGAGATCTACGAGCAGTACTTC. It translates to CASSLHEIYEQYF.

This clonotype has a single count. V is TRBV25-1 and J is TRBJ1-5, with a possible D match to TRBD1 (6 bases). The CDR3 totals 14 residues. Germline V gives CDR1 MGHDK, CDR2 SYGVNS. Trimming left V 2 bases short and J 5 bases short, with 10 bases between. The CDR3 coding sequence is TGTGCCAGCAGTGAACCAGGGGCTTATCAGCCCCAGCATTTT. It encodes CASSEPGAYQPQHF.

This chain connects TRBV7-8 to TRBJ2-7; tentatively, D is TRBD1 or TRBD2 (5 bases each). V lost 6 bases and J 0 bases, leaving 18 bases between the germline ends. The CDR3 covers 16 residues. Germline values: CDR1 SGHVS, CDR2 FQNEAQ. The CDR3 protein is CASSYGRGRSSYEQYF. The CDR3 DNA reads as TGTGCCAGCAGTTACGGACGGGGACGGAGCTCCTACGAGCAGTACTTC.

The V gene is TRBV6-5, the J gene TRBJ1-1; D not certain. V was cut by 0 bases and J by 4 bases, with 6 bases left in between. The CDR3 is 13 amino acids. In germline, CDR1 is MNHEY, CDR2 SVGAGI. The CDR3, as DNA: TGTGCCAGCAGTTACTCGATTATCACTGAAGCTTTCTTT. Translation: CASSYSIITEAFF.

This chain links TRBV24-1 with TRBJ2-1; 10 bases line up with TRBD1. J gave up 8 bases and V 3 bases, and 6 bases lay outside the gene matches. Germline CDR1 and CDR2: KGHDR and SFDVKD. The CDR3 contains 15 residues. The CDR3 sequence is CATSDPGQGLYEQFF. CDR3 sequence (DNA): TGTGCCACCAGTGATCCGGGACAGGGGCTGTATGAGCAGTTCTTC.

The chain employs TRBV7-9 and TRBJ2-1; TRBD2 might be the D (6 bases). Between the trimmed V and J ends, which lost 1 base and 0 bases, there was a span of 10 bases. CDR3 length: 16 residues. In germline, CDR1 is SEHNR, CDR2 FQNEAQ (reference sequence). The CDR3 is CASSLVRGSSYNEQFF. The CDR3 DNA sequence: TGTGCCAGCAGCTTAGTACGGGGGAGCTCCTACAATGAGCAGTTCTTC.

The gene calls are TRBV3-1 and TRBJ1-1; D possibly corresponds to TRBD1 (6 bases). The germline V gene has CDR1 LGHDT and CDR2 YNNKEL (reference sequence). V lost 0 bases and J 4 bases, leaving 12 bases between the germline ends. The CDR3 loop spans 15 amino acids. CDR3: CASSQEGGVGTEAFF. The DNA of the CDR3 is TGTGCCAGCAGCCAAGAAGGGGGGGTAGGCACTGAAGCTTTCTTT. Complete variable domain (other parts from reference TRBV3-1 and TRBJ1-1): DTAVSQTPKYLVTQMGNDKSIKCEQNLGHDTMYWYKQDSKKFLKIMFSYNNKELIINETVPNRFSPKSPDKAHLNLHINSLELGDSAVYFCASSQEGGVGTEAFFGQGTRLTVV.

This clonotype was counted once. Here the CDR3 DNA reads TGTGCCAGCAGCCTACCTCCCCGCACAGGGAGGAATGAAAAACTGTTTTTT. It encodes CASSLPPRTGRNEKLFF. The genes are TRBV5-6 and TRBJ1-4, with D tentatively TRBD1 (6 bases). The CDR3 contains 17 residues. The germline V gene has CDR1 SGHDT and CDR2 YYEEEE. V was shortened by 4 bases and J by 5 bases, with 21 bases between the two germline ends.